This T cell receptor (beta chain) was observed in a study of shared T cell receptors in the human thymus. The method was immunoSEQ multiplex PCR; TCRdb's version includes in-frame clones alone and lacks a portion of them. Of about 710,000 clones in the sample, more than 70% were seen once. The CDR3 length is 12 residues. Germline V lookup: CDR1 SSHAT, CDR2 FNYEAQ (reference sequence). Regarding this clone: Relative to the germline gene, one junction end is altered; a read error may explain this.

These data also formed part of another study, on human thymus T cells. From that report: Donors consisted of healthy Finnish infants (having corrective surgery for congenital heart defects). It looked as if thymic and blood repertoires used V and J genes in a biased way. Highly overlapping thymic repertoires in unrelated individuals were reported by related research.

The gene calls are TRBV7-7 and TRBJ1-2; TRBD1 matches at 7 bases. The sequence was obtained from a boy less than two years old with a congenital heart defect. What was sequenced was thymocytes. In DNA, the CDR3 is TGTGCCAGCAGCTTACCCGACAGGGAGGTAAACTTC. It is translated as CASSLPDREVNF.